A single sample gave rise to the 9 T cell receptor beta chains below, sequenced in a study of response to subunit inactivated influenza vaccine. MiXCR was run by TCRdb on the RT-PCR reads, yielding one entry per CDR3 protein. This sample has hundreds of thousands of distinct CDR3 sequences, with roughly 20% found just once. Sequencing used PBMCs from blood, obtained roughly 5 days after vaccination. These receptors were collected from a man aged 45-65 years who received an inactivated influenza vaccine.

This chain connects TRBV2 to TRBJ1-1, with no clear D. Looked up from germline, CDR1 is SNHLY and CDR2 is FYNNEI. This CDR3 has 13 residues. The V and J ends lost 5 bases and 4 bases respectively, with 11 bases between them. CDR3 nucleotides: TGTGCCAGCAGTCTCCAGGATCGCACTGAAGCTTTCTTT. Translating gives CASSLQDRTEAFF.

V gene TRBV7-2 combines with J gene TRBJ2-1; maybe TRBD2 (5 bases). Trimming pared 0 bases from V and 4 bases from J, leaving 19 bases between. This CDR3 region has 18 residues. From germline, CDR1 is SGHTA and CDR2 FQGNSA. CDR3 bases: TGTGCCAGCAGCTTAGCGCCAACGGGGTTAGTGGGGTACAATGAGCAGTTCTTC. Translation: CASSLAPTGLVGYNEQFF.

This clonotype was found many times. The genes are TRBV7-9 and TRBJ1-1; 7 bases map to TRBD1. Losses at the gene ends were 0 bases for V and 11 bases for J; bases not matched to a gene: 6. The CDR3 has 13 amino acids. Per the germline V gene, CDR1 is SEHNR and CDR2 is FQNEAQ (reference sequence). As DNA, the CDR3 is TGTGCCAGCAGCTTAGCGGCACAGGGGACGGCTTTCTTT. Amino acids: CASSLAAQGTAFF.

The V gene is TRBV28, the J gene TRBJ1-4, with 8 bases aligning to TRBD1. Per the germline V gene, CDR1 is MDHEN and CDR2 is SYDVKM. The junction had 5 bases not matched to a gene; V was cut back by 2 bases and J by 6 bases. This CDR3 has 15 residues. DNA of the CDR3: TGTGCCAGCAGTTTAATAGGACAGGGTGATGAAAAACTGTTTTTT. Protein: CASSLIGQGDEKLFF. Full variable domain (missing parts from reference TRBV28 and TRBJ1-4): DVKVTQSSRYLVKRTGEKVFLECVQDMDHENMFWYRQDPGLGLRLIYFSYDVKMKEKGDIPEGYSVSREKKERFSLILESASTNQTSMYLCASSLIGQGDEKLFFGSGTQLSVL.

The CDR3 bases are TGCGCCAGCAGCCCCGAATGGGAAGCACGAGAGCAGTTCTTC. This encodes CASSPEWEAREQFF. The chain links TRBV5-1 to TRBJ2-1; D is unresolved. The CDR3 is 14 amino acids. Germline values: CDR1 SGHRS, CDR2 YFSETQ. V was clipped by 4 bases and J by 10 bases, with 18 bases between them.

This clonotype was observed many times. This chain connects TRBV12-3 or TRBV12-4 to TRBJ2-1, with TRBD2 identical over 8 bases. This CDR3 has 15 residues. Trimming cost V 2 bases and J 7 bases; bases outside gene matches: 7. CDR3 nucleotides: TGTGCCAGCAGTTTATTGAGCGGGGGACGGAATGAGCAGTTCTTC. It specifies CASSLLSGGRNEQFF.

J is TRBJ1-1 and V is TRBV7-6, with D perhaps TRBD1 (6 bases). The CDR3 sequence is 15 residues long. Germline values: CDR1 SGHVS, CDR2 FNYEAQ. V was clipped by 5 bases and J by 7 bases, with 20 bases between them. CDR3 bases: TGTGCCAGCAGCCCGGGTCGGGGGCCGGACAGTGAAGCTTTCTTT. It encodes CASSPGRGPDSEAFF.

This clonotype turned up a few times. The chain is built from TRBV7-9 and TRBJ1-6; 7 nucleotides agree with TRBD1. The CDR3 is 14 residues long. Germline assignment: CDR1 SEHNR and CDR2 FQNEAQ (reference sequence). V shed 8 bases and J 6 bases; nucleotides not matched to a gene: 7. The CDR3 DNA reads as TGTGCCAGCCGAACCCGGGACAGTAATTCACCCCTCCACTTT. It yields the protein CASRTRDSNSPLHF.

The chain couples TRBV10-3 to TRBJ1-3; 8 bases map to TRBD1. This CDR3 comprises 15 residues. Germline CDR1 ENHRY, CDR2 SYGVKD. J lost 4 bases, V lost 6 bases, and 8 bases had no gene match. The CDR3 here is CAISPTGVEGNTIYF. Written as DNA, the CDR3 is TGTGCCATCAGCCCGACAGGGGTGGAAGGAAACACCATATATTTT.